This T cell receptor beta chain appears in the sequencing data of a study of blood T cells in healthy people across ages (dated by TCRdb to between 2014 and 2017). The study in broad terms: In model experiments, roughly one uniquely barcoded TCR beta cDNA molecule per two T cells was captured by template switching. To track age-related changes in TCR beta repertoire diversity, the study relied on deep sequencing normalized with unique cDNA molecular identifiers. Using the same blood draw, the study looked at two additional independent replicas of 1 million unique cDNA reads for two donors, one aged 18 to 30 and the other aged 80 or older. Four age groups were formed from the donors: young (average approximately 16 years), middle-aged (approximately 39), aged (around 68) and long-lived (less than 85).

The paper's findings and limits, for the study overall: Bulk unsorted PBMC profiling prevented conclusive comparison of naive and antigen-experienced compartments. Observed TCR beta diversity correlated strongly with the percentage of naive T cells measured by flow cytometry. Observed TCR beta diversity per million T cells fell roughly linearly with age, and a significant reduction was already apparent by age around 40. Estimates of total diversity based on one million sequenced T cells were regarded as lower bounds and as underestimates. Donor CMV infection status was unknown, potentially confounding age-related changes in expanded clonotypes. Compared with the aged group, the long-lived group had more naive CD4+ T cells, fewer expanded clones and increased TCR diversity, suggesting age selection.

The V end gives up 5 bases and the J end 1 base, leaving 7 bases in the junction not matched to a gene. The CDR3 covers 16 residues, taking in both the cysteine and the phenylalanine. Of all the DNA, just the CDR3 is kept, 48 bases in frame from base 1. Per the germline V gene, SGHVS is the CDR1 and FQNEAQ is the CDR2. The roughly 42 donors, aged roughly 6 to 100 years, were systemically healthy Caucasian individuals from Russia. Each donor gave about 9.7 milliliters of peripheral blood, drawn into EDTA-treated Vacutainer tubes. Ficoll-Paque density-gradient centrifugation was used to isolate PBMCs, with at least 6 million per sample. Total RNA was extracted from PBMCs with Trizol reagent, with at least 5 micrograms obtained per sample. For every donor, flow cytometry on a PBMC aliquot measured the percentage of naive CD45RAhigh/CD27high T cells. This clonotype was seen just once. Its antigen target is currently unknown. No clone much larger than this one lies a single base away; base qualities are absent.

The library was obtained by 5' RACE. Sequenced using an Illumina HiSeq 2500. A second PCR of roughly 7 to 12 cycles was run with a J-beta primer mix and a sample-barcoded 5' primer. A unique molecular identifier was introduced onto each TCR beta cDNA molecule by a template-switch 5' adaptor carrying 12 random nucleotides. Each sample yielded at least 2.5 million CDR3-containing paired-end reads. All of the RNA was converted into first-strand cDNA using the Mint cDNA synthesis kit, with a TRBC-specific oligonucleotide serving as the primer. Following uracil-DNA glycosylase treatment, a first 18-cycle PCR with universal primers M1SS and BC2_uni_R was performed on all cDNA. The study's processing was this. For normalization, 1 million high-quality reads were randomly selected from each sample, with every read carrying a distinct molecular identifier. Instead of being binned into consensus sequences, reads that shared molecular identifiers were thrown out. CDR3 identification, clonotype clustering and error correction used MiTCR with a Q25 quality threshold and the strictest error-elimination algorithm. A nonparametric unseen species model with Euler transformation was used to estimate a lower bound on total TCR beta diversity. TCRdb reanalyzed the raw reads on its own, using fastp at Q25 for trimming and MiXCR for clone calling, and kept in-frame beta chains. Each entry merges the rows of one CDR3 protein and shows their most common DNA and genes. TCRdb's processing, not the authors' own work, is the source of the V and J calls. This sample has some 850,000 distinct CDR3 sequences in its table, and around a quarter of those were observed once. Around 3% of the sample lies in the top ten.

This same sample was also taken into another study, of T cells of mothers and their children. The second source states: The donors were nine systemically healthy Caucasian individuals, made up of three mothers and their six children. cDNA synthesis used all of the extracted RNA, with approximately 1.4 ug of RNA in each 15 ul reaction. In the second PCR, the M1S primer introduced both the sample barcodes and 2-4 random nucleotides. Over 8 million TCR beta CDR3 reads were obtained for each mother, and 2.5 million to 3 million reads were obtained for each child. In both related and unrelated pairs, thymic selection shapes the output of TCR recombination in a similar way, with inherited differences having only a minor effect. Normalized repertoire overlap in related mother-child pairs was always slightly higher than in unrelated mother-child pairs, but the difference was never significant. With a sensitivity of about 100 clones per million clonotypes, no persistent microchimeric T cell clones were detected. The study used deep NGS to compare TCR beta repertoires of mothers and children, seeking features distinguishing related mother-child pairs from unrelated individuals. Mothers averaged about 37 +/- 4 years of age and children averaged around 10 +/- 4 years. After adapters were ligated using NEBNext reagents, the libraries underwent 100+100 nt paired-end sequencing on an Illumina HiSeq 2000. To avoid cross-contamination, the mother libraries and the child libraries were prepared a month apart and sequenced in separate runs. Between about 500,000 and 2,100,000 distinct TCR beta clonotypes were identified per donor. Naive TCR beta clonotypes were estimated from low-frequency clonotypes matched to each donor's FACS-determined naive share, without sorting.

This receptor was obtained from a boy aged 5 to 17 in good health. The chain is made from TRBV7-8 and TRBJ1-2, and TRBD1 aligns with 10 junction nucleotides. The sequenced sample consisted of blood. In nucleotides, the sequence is TGTGCCAGCAGCCAAGACCGGGACAGGGGTAACTATGGCTACACCTTC. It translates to CASSQDRDRGNYGYTF.